The next 13 T cell receptor beta chains were all read from a single sample in a study of blood T cell repertoires in COVID-19. Clones were sequenced by immunoSEQ multiplex PCR, and TCRdb holds only the in-frame ones, with some missing. The sample lists 250,000 or so clones, more than 75% seen once, with just under 9% in the top ten. Sequenced material: peripheral blood. Source of these receptors: a man in his forties with active or convalescent COVID-19.

The rearrangement uses TRBV15 and TRBJ1-1, with a tentative D call TRBD1 (6 bases). Trimming shortened V by 1 base and J by 1 base, and 13 bases separated the two germline ends. Germline loops: CDR1 LNHNV, CDR2 YYDKDF (reference sequence). The length of the CDR3 is 16 residues. CDR3 nucleotides: TGTGCCACCAGCAGAGCCCCTGGCAGGGGGAACACTGAAGCTTTCTTT. This encodes CATSRAPGRGNTEAFF.

The table lists this clone with a count of one. The chain joins TRBV5-1 to TRBJ1-2; 8 bases match TRBD1. Germline V gene sequence: CDR1 SGHRS, CDR2 YFSETQ. This CDR3 spans 13 amino acids. V was pared by 0 bases and J by 7 bases, with 2 bases of the junction left unmatched. The DNA for the CDR3 is TGCGCCAGCAGCTTGGGGACAGGGCTTGGCTACACCTTC. It is translated as CASSLGTGLGYTF.

The CDR3 spells CASSLGQGLGETQYF. In nucleotides, the CDR3 is TGCGCCAGCAGCTTGGGTCAGGGTCTGGGAGAGACCCAGTACTTC. The rearrangement joins TRBV5-1 to TRBJ2-5, with D possibly being TRBD1 (5 bases). The germline V and J ends were trimmed by 0 bases and 4 bases, with 13 bases remaining between them. The CDR3 runs 15 residues. Germline CDR1 reads SGHRS; CDR2 reads YFSETQ.

The V call is TRBV9, the J call TRBJ2-2; the D gene is possibly TRBD1 (6 bases). Germline V gene data show CDR1 as SGDLS and CDR2 as YYNGEE. The V end was cut by 3 bases, the J end by 6 bases, with 15 bases between. The CDR3 extends over 15 amino acids. The CDR3 sequence is CASSAWGQGAGELFF. For the CDR3, the DNA is TGTGCCAGCAGCGCTTGGGGACAAGGGGCCGGGGAGCTGTTTTTT.

The chain joins TRBV5-1 to TRBJ2-3, with D possibly matching TRBD2 (6 bases). Trimming shortened V by 0 bases and J by 0 bases, and 14 bases separated the two germline ends. Germline lookup yields CDR1 SGHRS and CDR2 YFSETQ. The CDR3 has 17 residues. CDR3 nucleotides: TGCGCCAGCAGCTTGGTGCGGGGAATTTCTAGCACAGATACGCAGTATTTT. Amino acid sequence: CASSLVRGISSTDTQYF.

This chain connects TRBV5-1 to TRBJ2-2; D might be TRBD2 (5 bases). The CDR3 is 15 amino acids. V lost 1 base to trimming and J lost 1 base, with 8 bases between them. Germline values: CDR1 SGHRS, CDR2 YFSETQ. CDR3 DNA: TGCGCCAGCAGCTTGAGCGGAGAGAACACCGGGGAGCTGTTTTTT. Its protein is CASSLSGENTGELFF.

The rearrangement uses TRBV24-1 and TRBJ2-1, with 10 bases fitting TRBD2. The germline V gene encodes CDR1 KGHDR and CDR2 SFDVKD. J lost 10 bases, V lost 8 bases, and 10 bases had no gene match. The CDR3 extends over 14 amino acids. The CDR3 protein is CATKGPAGGREQFF. In DNA, the CDR3 is TGTGCCACCAAGGGCCCAGCGGGAGGGCGGGAGCAGTTCTTC.

The chain carries TRBV10-3 and TRBJ2-3; 8 bases match TRBD2. Trimming took 6 bases from V and 4 from J; bases not matched to a gene: 9. The CDR3 runs 15 residues. CDR1 is ENHRY and CDR2 is SYGVKD in the germline V gene. The CDR3 here is CAIRGAGAYADTQYF. In DNA, the CDR3 is TGTGCCATCAGGGGAGCGGGAGCCTATGCAGATACGCAGTATTTT.

The V gene is TRBV2, the J gene TRBJ1-5, with 9 bases lining up with TRBD1. From germline, CDR1 is SNHLY and CDR2 FYNNEI. J lost 0 bases, V lost 6 bases, and 3 bases had no gene match. The CDR3 loop spans 15 amino acids. CDR3 coding DNA: TGTGCCAGCAGAACGACAGGGGGTAGCAATCAGCCCCAGCATTTT. The encoded protein is CASRTTGGSNQPQHF. Supplemented by reference TRBV2 and TRBJ1-5, the full variable domain reads EPEVTQTPSHQVTQMGQEVILRCVPISNHLYFYWYRQILGQKVEFLVSFYNNEISEKSEIFDDQFSVERPDGSNFTLKIRSTKLEDSAMYFCASRTTGGSNQPQHFGDGTRLSIL.

The CDR3 region has the DNA TGTGCCAGCAGCCGAGGGACTCAAGAGACCCAGTACTTC. Translated: CASSRGTQETQYF. The V and J genes are TRBV11-2 and TRBJ2-5; D possibly corresponds to TRBD2 (6 bases). CDR3 length: 13 residues. Germline V gene lookup returns CDR1 SGHAT and CDR2 FQNNGV. Trimming took 5 bases from V and 2 from J, leaving 9 bases between them.

CDR3 nucleotide sequence: TGTGCCAGTAGTAATACAGTCCAAGAGACCCAGTACTTC. This codes for CASSNTVQETQYF. The chain employs TRBV19 and TRBJ2-5; no firm D call. CDR1 and CDR2 from the germline V gene are LNHDA and SQIVND (reference sequence). The germline V and J ends were trimmed by 4 bases and 1 base, with 7 bases remaining between them. The length of the CDR3 is 13 residues.

This clone occurred a few times. The CDR3 is CSVLNPKQLRYTEAFF. The CDR3 DNA reads as TGCAGCGTTCTCAACCCAAAACAGTTACGGTACACTGAAGCTTTCTTT. The gene calls are TRBV29-1 and TRBJ1-1; D unresolved. Germline CDR1 SQVTM, CDR2 ANQGSEA. V lost 5 bases, J lost 3 bases, and 22 bases lay in between. This CDR3 is 16 amino acids long.

The CDR3: CASNAGQGGDWELFF. In nucleotides, the CDR3 is TGTGCCAGCAACGCGGGACAGGGAGGGGATTGGGAGCTGTTTTTT. The V call is TRBV28, the J call TRBJ2-2, with TRBD1 matching 9 bases. V trimming: 7 bases; J trimming: 9 bases; junction bases outside the gene matches: 12. The CDR3 has 15 residues. Germline values: CDR1 MDHEN, CDR2 SYDVKM.